This is a list of T cell receptor beta chains from one sample in a study of cytomegalovirus exposure and HLA in healthy donors. Method: immunoSEQ multiplex PCR; TCRdb's copy keeps in-frame clones and lacks some. Across roughly 73,000 clones, the top ten clones capture around 13% of the sample. What was sequenced was PBMCs. The receptors come from a man between 45 and 60 years old in good health and CMV-seropositive. CDR3s include the opening cysteine and the closing phenylalanine or tryptophan. A D gene is named only where the DNA matches it firmly.

D gene,J gene,V gene,CDR3 protein,CDR3 DNA
NA,TRBJ1-4,TRBV5-1,CASSFEGLNEKLFF,TGCGCCAGCAGCTTTGAGGGTTTAAATGAAAAACTGTTTTTT
TRBD1,TRBJ1-2,TRBV9,CASSAPGQGNYGYTF,TGTGCCAGCAGCGCCCCGGGACAGGGAAACTATGGCTACACCTTC
TRBD1,TRBJ1-5,TRBV6-5,CASSSYRQGRYEPQHF,TGTGCCAGCAGTTCCTATCGACAGGGCCGGTATGAGCCCCAGCATTTT
NA,TRBJ2-5,TRBV14,CASSQDRAGLQETQYF,TGTGCCAGCAGCCAAGATCGGGCAGGGCTTCAAGAGACCCAGTACTTC
NA,TRBJ1-4,TRBV19,CASSTGMEEKLFF,TGTGCCAGTAGTACAGGCATGGAAGAAAAACTGTTTTTT
NA,TRBJ1-2,TRBV2,CASRGDTNSYGYTF,TGTGCCAGCAGAGGGGACACCAACTCCTATGGCTACACCTTC
NA,TRBJ2-7,TRBV27,CASSPAGVSYEQYF,TGTGCCAGCAGTCCTGCAGGGGTATCCTACGAGCAGTACTTC
NA,TRBJ1-1,TRBV5-4,CASSLTGITEAFF,TGTGCCAGCAGCTTGACAGGGATCACTGAAGCTTTCTTT
TRBD1,TRBJ2-3,TRBV11-3,CASSLGRTGADTQYF,TGTGCCAGCAGCTTAGGGCGGACAGGGGCAGATACGCAGTATTTT
NA,TRBJ2-2,TRBV7-7,CASSYSGPETGELFF,TGTGCCAGCAGCTATAGCGGCCCCGAGACCGGGGAGCTGTTTTTT
TRBD1,TRBJ2-1,TRBV9,CASSSPGQGDDNEQFF,TGTGCCAGCAGCTCCCCGGGACAGGGTGACGACAATGAGCAGTTCTTC
TRBD1,TRBJ2-2,TRBV5-1,CASSFPIDRGNTGELFF,TGCGCCAGCAGCTTTCCCATAGACAGGGGGAACACCGGGGAGCTGTTTTTT
TRBD2,TRBJ2-1,TRBV2,CASSRLAGEVNEQFF,TGTGCCAGCAGCCGACTAGCGGGAGAAGTCAATGAGCAGTTCTTC
TRBD2,TRBJ2-1,TRBV9,CASSGSGRILNEQFF,TGTGCCAGCAGCGGTAGCGGGAGGATTTTGAATGAGCAGTTCTTC
NA,TRBJ1-3,TRBV5-6,CASSLGGTVGNTIYF,TGTGCCAGCAGCTTGGGCGGGACGGTGGGAAACACCATATATTTT
NA,TRBJ1-3,TRBV6-1,CASSGGLGGSGNTIYF,TGTGCCAGCAGTGGTGGGTTGGGGGGATCTGGAAACACCATATATTTT
TRBD1,TRBJ1-6,TRBV19,CASTVVPSGTGSGSPLHF,TGTGCCAGCACAGTCGTCCCCTCCGGGACAGGGAGTGGATCACCCCTCCACTTT
NA,TRBJ1-3,TRBV29-1,CSAATGNTIYF,TGCAGCGCCGCCACAGGGAACACCATATATTTT
NA,TRBJ2-7,TRBV19,CASSIEFEGEQYF,TGTGCCAGTAGTATAGAGTTCGAGGGCGAGCAGTACTTC
TRBD1,TRBJ1-1,TRBV10-3,CAISNAGQGAMNTEAFF,TGTGCCATCAGTAATGCGGGACAGGGGGCTATGAACACTGAAGCTTTCTTT
NA,TRBJ2-5,TRBV5-4,CASTLQGLTQETQYF,TGTGCCAGCACCCTACAAGGACTCACCCAAGAGACCCAGTACTTC
TRBD1,TRBJ1-5,TRBV2,CASRGEGGLDQPQHF,TGTGCCAGCAGGGGGGAAGGGGGCCTAGACCAGCCCCAGCATTTT
NA,TRBJ1-2,TRBV25-1,CASSGPNNYGYTF,TGTGCCAGCAGTGGGCCCAACAACTATGGCTACACCTTC
NA,TRBJ2-5,TRBV6-1,CASSPFGETQYF,TGTGCCAGCAGCCCCTTCGGAGAGACCCAGTACTTC
NA,TRBJ2-2,TRBV5-1,CASSLNAGAVTGELFF,TGCGCCAGCAGCTTGAATGCAGGGGCGGTCACCGGGGAGCTGTTTTTT
NA,TRBJ2-6,TRBV7-8,CASWQGRTGANVLTF,TGTGCCAGTTGGCAGGGAAGGACTGGGGCCAACGTCCTGACTTTC
NA,TRBJ1-1,TRBV10-3,CAILKQGGNTEAFF,TGTGCCATCCTCAAACAGGGTGGGAACACTGAAGCTTTCTTT
TRBD1,TRBJ2-2,TRBV7-2,CASSLGGGAGDTGELFF,TGTGCCAGCAGCTTAGGAGGGGGCGCCGGGGACACCGGGGAGCTGTTTTTT
NA,TRBJ1-1,TRBV18,CASSPVRGGQDTEAFF,TGTGCCAGCTCCCCAGTCAGGGGAGGGCAGGATACTGAAGCTTTCTTT
TRBD2,TRBJ2-4,TRBV5-1,CASSLEGSGTTTNIQYF,TGCGCCAGCAGCTTGGAGGGCTCGGGGACTACCACAAACATTCAGTACTTC
NA,TRBJ2-1,TRBV7-6,CASSPRAYNEQFF,TGTGCCAGCAGCCCCCGGGCCTACAATGAGCAGTTCTTC
NA,TRBJ1-4,TRBV6-1,CASSEARGANEKLFF,TGTGCCAGCAGTGAAGCACGGGGGGCTAATGAAAAACTGTTTTTT
TRBD1,TRBJ2-5,TRBV5-1,CASSLRDRGETQYF,TGCGCCAGCAGCTTGAGGGACAGGGGAGAGACCCAGTACTTC
NA,TRBJ2-1,TRBV6-6,CANPDSAGNEQFF,TGTGCCAACCCGGACAGTGCTGGGAATGAGCAGTTCTTC
TRBD1,TRBJ1-1,TRBV6-5,CASNPTGGNTEAFF,TGTGCCAGCAACCCGACAGGGGGGAACACTGAAGCTTTCTTT
NA,TRBJ1-5,TRBV11-3,CASSLGAGLRHQPQHF,TGTGCCAGCAGCTTAGGAGCAGGGCTAAGGCATCAGCCCCAGCATTTT
NA,TRBJ2-1,TRBV6-1,CASDQDFGNEQFF,NA
TRBD1,TRBJ2-5,TRBV7-7,CASSQDRLGETQYF,TGTGCCAGCAGCCAGGACAGGCTGGGGGAGACCCAGTACTTC
NA,TRBJ2-6,TRBV6-1,CASSEQGQSNVLTF,TGTGCCAGCAGTGAACAGGGGCAGTCCAACGTCCTGACTTTC
TRBD1,TRBJ2-7,TRBV11-2,CASRRPGQGYYEQYF,TGTGCCAGCAGACGGCCGGGACAGGGGTACTACGAGCAGTACTTC
NA,TRBJ1-1,TRBV19,CASSISKNTEAFF,TGTGCCAGTAGTATTTCCAAGAACACTGAAGCTTTCTTT